The clone carrying this T cell receptor beta chain was seen ten or more times. Its specificity is unknown. The data stem from a study of CD8+CD57+ T cells in acquired aplastic anemia. Overall study context: Average DNA yield from sorted CD4+ and CD8+ cells was about 3 ug. Healthy donor CD4+ samples were sequenced to a depth that averaged approximately 9.9 million reads. The study, taken as a whole, reports: Patient and control CD8+ Simpson's diversity was not significantly different. A set of 25 to 35 CD8+ CDR3 sequences was shared between patients and controls, and these sequences appeared highly expressed in patients.

Genomic DNA constituted the template upon which TCR beta VDJ and CDR3 profiling was performed. TCRdb passed the reads through MiXCR, listing each CDR3 protein once. The sample includes fewer than 250,000 distinct CDR3 sequences, approximately 49% of them seen just once. Germline trimming cut 1 base from V and 6 bases from J; bases unmatched to any gene: 8. The germline V gene encodes CDR1 DFQATT and CDR2 SNEGSKA (reference sequence). The CDR3 is 15 amino acids. The chain joins TRBV20-1 to TRBJ2-3, with 9 bases identical to TRBD1. The TCR was taken from a human donor in good health, serving as a control. Sequenced: sorted CD4+, CD8+, or CD8+CD57+ T cells (not recorded which) from PBMCs. This CDR3 reads CSARAGQGHKDTQYF. CDR3 DNA: TGCAGTGCTAGAGCCGGACAGGGGCATAAGGATACGCAGTATTTT.